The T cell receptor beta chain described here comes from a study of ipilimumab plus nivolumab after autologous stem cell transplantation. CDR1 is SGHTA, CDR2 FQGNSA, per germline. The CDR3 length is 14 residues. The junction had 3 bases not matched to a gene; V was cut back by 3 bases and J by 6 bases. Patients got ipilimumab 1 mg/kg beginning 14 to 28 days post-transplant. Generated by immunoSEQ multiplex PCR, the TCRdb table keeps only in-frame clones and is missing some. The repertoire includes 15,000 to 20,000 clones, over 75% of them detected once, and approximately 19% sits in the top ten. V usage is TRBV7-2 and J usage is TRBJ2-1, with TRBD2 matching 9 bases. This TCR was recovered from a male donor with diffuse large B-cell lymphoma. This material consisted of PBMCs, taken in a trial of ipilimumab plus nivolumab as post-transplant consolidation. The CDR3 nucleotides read TGTGCCAGCAGCTTCGCGGGAGGGCGCAATGAGCAGTTCTTC. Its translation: CASSFAGGRNEQFF.